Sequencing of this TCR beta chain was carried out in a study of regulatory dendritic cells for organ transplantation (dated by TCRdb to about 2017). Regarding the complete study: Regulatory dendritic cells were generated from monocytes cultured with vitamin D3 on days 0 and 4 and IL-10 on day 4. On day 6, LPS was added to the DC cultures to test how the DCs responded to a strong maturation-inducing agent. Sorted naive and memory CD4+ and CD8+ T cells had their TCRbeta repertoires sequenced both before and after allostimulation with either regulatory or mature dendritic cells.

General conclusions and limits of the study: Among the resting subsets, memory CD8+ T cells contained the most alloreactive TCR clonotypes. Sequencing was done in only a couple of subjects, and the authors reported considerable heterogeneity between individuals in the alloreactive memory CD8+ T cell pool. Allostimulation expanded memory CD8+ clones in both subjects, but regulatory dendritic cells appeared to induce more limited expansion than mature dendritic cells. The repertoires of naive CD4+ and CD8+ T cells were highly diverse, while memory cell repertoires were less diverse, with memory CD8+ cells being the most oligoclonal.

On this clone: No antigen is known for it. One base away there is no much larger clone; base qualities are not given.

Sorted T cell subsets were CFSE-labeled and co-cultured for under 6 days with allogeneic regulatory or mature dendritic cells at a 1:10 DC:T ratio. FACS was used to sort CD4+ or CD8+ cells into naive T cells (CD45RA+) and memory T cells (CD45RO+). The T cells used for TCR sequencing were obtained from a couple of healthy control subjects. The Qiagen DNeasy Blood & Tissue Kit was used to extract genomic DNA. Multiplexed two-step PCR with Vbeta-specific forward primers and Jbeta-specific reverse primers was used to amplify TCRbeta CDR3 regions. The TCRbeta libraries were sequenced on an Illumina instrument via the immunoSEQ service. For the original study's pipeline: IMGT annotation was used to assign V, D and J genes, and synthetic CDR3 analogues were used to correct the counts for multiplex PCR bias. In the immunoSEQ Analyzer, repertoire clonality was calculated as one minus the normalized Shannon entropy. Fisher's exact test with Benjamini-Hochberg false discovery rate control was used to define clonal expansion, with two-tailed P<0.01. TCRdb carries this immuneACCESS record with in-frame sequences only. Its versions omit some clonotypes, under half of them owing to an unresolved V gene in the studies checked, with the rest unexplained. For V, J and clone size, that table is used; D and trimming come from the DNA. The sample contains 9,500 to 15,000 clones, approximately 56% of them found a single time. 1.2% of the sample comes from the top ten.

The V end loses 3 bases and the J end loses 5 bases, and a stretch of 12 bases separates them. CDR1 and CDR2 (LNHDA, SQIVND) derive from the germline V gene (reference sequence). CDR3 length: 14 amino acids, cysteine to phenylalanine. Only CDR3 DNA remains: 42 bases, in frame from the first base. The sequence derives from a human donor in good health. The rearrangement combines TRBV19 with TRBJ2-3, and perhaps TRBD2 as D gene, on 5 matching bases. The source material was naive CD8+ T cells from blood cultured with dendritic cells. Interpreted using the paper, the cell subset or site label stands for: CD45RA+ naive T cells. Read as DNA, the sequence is TGTGCCAGTAGTATTTTCCTAGCTGGAGATACGCAGTATTTT. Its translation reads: CASSIFLAGDTQYF.